One and the same sample provided the 25 T cell receptor beta chains below, sequenced in a study of molecular identifiers for immune sequencing clone quantification. A single record per CDR3 protein comes from TCRdb applying MiXCR to the PCR reads. The sample holds about 67,000 distinct CDR3 sequences, under 20% seen once. Source material: naive CD8+ T cells from blood, with Jurkat cell RNA spiked in. Subset here: FACS-sorted CD8+CD4-CCR7+CD45RA+ naive T cells. The origin of the receptors is a human donor in good health. Some libraries in this study had Jurkat cell RNA spiked in.

This clonotype was recorded at least ten times. V and J are TRBV20-1 and TRBJ2-7; the match to TRBD2 covers 9 bases. Germline CDR1 DFQATT, CDR2 SNEGSKA (reference sequence). V was clipped by 1 base and J by 4 bases; unmatched bases: 23. The CDR3 has 20 residues. The CDR3 bases are TGCAGTGCTAGAGTTCTACACCCCCCGATAGCGGGAGCGTCGGGGTACGAGCAGTACTTC. Protein: CSARVLHPPIAGASGYEQYF.

This clonotype showed up many times. The chain recombines TRBV4-1 with TRBJ2-2; TRBD2 aligns across 7 bases. Germline values: CDR1 MGHRA, CDR2 YSYEKL. The CDR3 is 17 amino acids. V trimming: 1 base; J trimming: 6 bases; junction bases outside the gene matches: 11. CDR3 nucleotide sequence: TGCGCCAGCAGCCAAGTCGGCGGGCGGGAGAATTCCGGGGAGCTGTTTTTT. It specifies CASSQVGGRENSGELFF.

This clonotype has ten or more counts. The V and J genes are TRBV11-2 and TRBJ2-7; unclear D gene. Between the trimmed V and J ends, which lost 1 base and 7 bases, there was a span of 8 bases. Germline V gives CDR1 SGHAT, CDR2 FQNNGV. CDR3 length: 12 amino acids. DNA of the CDR3: TGTGCCAGCAGCTTAGTGCCGGATGAGCAGTACTTC. This translates into CASSLVPDEQYF.

This clonotype was seen repeatedly, ten times or more. The V call is TRBV7-9, the J call TRBJ2-3; 10 positions match TRBD2. J lost 0 bases, V lost 1 base, and 13 bases had no gene match. The CDR3 is 20 residues long. Germline V gene sequence: CDR1 SEHNR, CDR2 FQNEAQ (reference sequence). The CDR3 protein is CASSLVGRLAGVRSTDTQYF. The CDR3, as DNA: TGTGCCAGCAGCTTAGTTGGGCGGCTAGCGGGAGTGAGGAGCACAGATACGCAGTATTTT. The entire variable domain, with the rest obtained from reference TRBV7-9 and TRBJ2-3, is as follows: DTGVSQNPRHKITKRGQNVTFRCDPISEHNRLYWYRQTLGQGPEFLTYFQNEAQLEKSRLLSDRFSAERPKGSFSTLEIQRTEQGDSAMYLCASSLVGRLAGVRSTDTQYFGPGTRLTVL.

The CDR3, as DNA: TGTGCCAGCATCCCCCATAACGGGGGACAGCCCCAGCATTTT. This gives the protein CASIPHNGGQPQHF. The rearrangement uses TRBV6-5 and TRBJ1-5; a weak D match, TRBD1 (5 bases). The CDR3 has 14 amino acids. Germline loops: CDR1 MNHEY, CDR2 SVGAGI. Trimming shortened V by 7 bases and J by 7 bases, and 17 bases separated the two germline ends.

Concerning this clonotype itself: Mismatch with germline at one junction end may stem from a read error. This rearrangement joins TRBV10-3 to TRBJ2-1; 8 nucleotides match TRBD2. The CDR3 runs to 17 residues. Germline CDR1 is ENHRY and CDR2 is SYGVKD. CDR3 coding DNA: TGTGCCATCAGTGGGGCCCCGGGACTAGGGCATTACAATGAGCAGTTCTTT. Its protein product is CAISGAPGLGHYNEQFF.

V is TRBV5-1 and J is TRBJ2-7, with 7 positions matching TRBD1. V gave up 0 bases and J gave up 2 bases; unmatched junction bases: 5. Germline V lookup: CDR1 SGHRS, CDR2 YFSETQ. The CDR3 contains 15 residues. The CDR3 DNA reads TGCGCCAGCAGCTTGGGGGACAGCTTACCCTACGAGCAGTACTTC. Translated, it gives CASSLGDSLPYEQYF.

This clonotype was detected many times. The chain has TRBV5-1 and TRBJ2-1; 10 bases are a match to TRBD2. Per the germline V gene, CDR1 is SGHRS and CDR2 is YFSETQ. The V gene end was trimmed by 0 bases and the J gene end by 5 bases; junction bases not matched to a gene: 2. The CDR3 spans 15 residues. CDR3 coding DNA: TGCGCCAGCAGCTTGGCCGGACTAGCGGACAATGAGCAGTTCTTC. It yields the protein CASSLAGLADNEQFF.

The chain has TRBV20-1 and TRBJ2-1; 7 bases map to TRBD2. The junction had 10 bases not matched to a gene; V was cut back by 0 bases and J by 8 bases. The CDR3 contains 15 residues. Germline values: CDR1 DFQATT, CDR2 SNEGSKA (reference sequence). CDR3 nucleotides: TGCAGTGCTAGAGATTCTCTAGCGGAAAGGGATGAGCAGTTCTTC. Its protein is CSARDSLAERDEQFF.

Worth noting for this clonotype: Since a much larger clone is just one base distant, this may be a read error. The J gene is TRBJ1-6, the V gene TRBV7-9; D call uncertain. V lost 3 bases and J lost 14, with 17 bases in between. The CDR3 extends over 14 amino acids. Germline V gene lookup returns CDR1 SEHNR and CDR2 FQNEAQ (reference sequence). CDR3 bases: TGTGCCAGCAGCTTCATGGTCGTCGGATCGGCCCTCCACTTT. Translation: CASSFMVVGSALHF.

This clonotype has a count of ten or more. The V and J genes are TRBV30 and TRBJ2-1; D uncertain. The CDR3 covers 13 residues. V was pared by 0 bases and J by 6 bases, with 9 bases between. Germline assignment: CDR1 GTSNPN and CDR2 SVGIG (reference sequence). The CDR3 coding sequence is TGTGCCTGGAGTGTAGAGAGTTTCAATGAGCAGTTCTTC. Translated: CAWSVESFNEQFF.

This clonotype showed up many times. The chain couples TRBV6-5 to TRBJ1-4; D remains ambiguous. The length of the CDR3 is 13 residues. Trimming removed 7 bases from V and 1 base from J, with 7 bases in between. Germline assignment: CDR1 MNHEY and CDR2 SVGAGI. The CDR3 loop is CASMGETNEKLFF. In DNA form, the CDR3 reads TGTGCCAGCATGGGTGAAACTAATGAAAAACTGTTTTTT.

There are many counts of this clonotype. The J gene is TRBJ2-4, the V gene TRBV7-8; D is uncertain. Between the trimmed V and J ends, which lost 1 base and 3 bases, there was a span of 4 bases. Germline loops: CDR1 SGHVS, CDR2 FQNEAQ. The CDR3 consists of 13 residues. The CDR3 here is CASSLDSKNIQYF. CDR3 nucleotide sequence: TGTGCCAGCAGCTTAGATAGCAAAAACATTCAGTACTTC. The whole variable domain, remainder taken from reference TRBV7-8 and TRBJ2-4, is GAGVSQSPRYKVAKRGQDVALRCDPISGHVSLFWYQQALGQGPEFLTYFQNEAQLDKSGLPSDRFFAERPEGSVSTLKIQRTQQEDSAVYLCASSLDSKNIQYFGAGTRLSVL.

This clonotype was seen repeatedly, ten times or more. This rearrangement joins TRBV7-9 to TRBJ2-7; 8 bases are a match to TRBD2. This CDR3 has 16 amino acids. Trimming removed 5 bases from V and 0 bases from J; junction bases left unmatched: 9. Germline-derived CDR1 and CDR2 are SEHNR and FQNEAQ (reference sequence). CDR3 DNA: TGTGCCAGCAGCCCCGTGGGACTAGACAGCTCCTACGAGCAGTACTTC. This translates into CASSPVGLDSSYEQYF.

The gene calls are TRBV20-1 and TRBJ2-7; no definite D call. Germline lookup yields CDR1 DFQATT and CDR2 SNEGSKA (reference sequence). The germline V and J ends were trimmed by 2 bases and 0 bases, with 11 bases remaining between them. The CDR3 loop spans 14 amino acids. This CDR3 is CSARLTPNSYEQYF. In DNA, the CDR3 is TGCAGTGCTAGACTGACACCTAACTCCTACGAGCAGTACTTC.

The chain has TRBV27 and TRBJ2-7; weak D call: TRBD2 (6 bases). The CDR3 runs 18 residues. V shed 5 bases and J shed 5 bases, with 28 bases lying between them. Germline CDR1 reads MNHEY; CDR2 reads SMNVEV (reference sequence). The CDR3 spells CASSRAQPGLEMGDEQYF. The CDR3 bases are TGTGCCAGCAGTCGGGCTCAACCGGGACTCGAGATGGGGGACGAGCAGTACTTC.

CDR3 nucleotide sequence: TGTGCCAGCAGCGGACTAGCGGGATTTAATGAGCAGTTCTTC. This translates into CASSGLAGFNEQFF. V and J are TRBV7-9 and TRBJ2-1; 12 bases map to TRBD2. This CDR3 is built from 14 residues. The V segment lost 5 bases and the J segment 7 bases; nucleotides outside the gene matches: 3. CDR1 is SEHNR, CDR2 FQNEAQ, per germline (reference sequence).

For this clonotype: This may arise from a read error, as a much more abundant clone is one base away. The chain recombines TRBV7-9 with TRBJ1-2; D unclear. Germline V lookup: CDR1 SEHNR, CDR2 FQNEAQ (reference sequence). The CDR3 contains 14 residues. The chain's CDR3 is CASSLVVADYGHTF. CDR3 coding DNA: TGTGCCAGCAGCTTAGTGGTGGCTGACTATGGCCACACCTTC.

Turning to this clonotype: This may arise from a read error, as a much more abundant clone is one base away. The chain employs TRBV27 and TRBJ1-1; D remains unclear. CDR1 and CDR2 (germline): MNHEY, SMNVEV (reference sequence). The CDR3 extends over 14 amino acids. V was clipped by 4 bases and J by 1 base, with 10 bases between them. The CDR3 is CASSSDLANTEAFF. CDR3 DNA sequence: TGTGCCAGCAGTTCGGACCTAGCGAACACTGAAGCTTTCTTT.

This clonotype has more than one count but fewer than ten. Its ends do not fully match the called genes, so a read error is possible. The chain links TRBV7-6 to TRBJ2-1; 13 bases align to TRBD2. Germline V lookup: CDR1 SGHVS, CDR2 FNYEAQ. The CDR3 consists of 14 residues. The CDR3 nucleotides read TGTGCCAGCAGCTTAGAAGAACTAGCGGGAGGGCCGCTCTTC. It codes for CASSLEELAGGPLF. Based on the CDR3 plus reference TRBV7-6 and TRBJ2-1, the full variable domain is GAGVSQSPRYKVTKRGQDVALRCDPISGHVSLYWYRQALGQGPEFLTYFNYEAQQDKSGLPNDRFSAERPEGSISTLTIQRTEQRDSAMYRCASSLEELAGGPLFGPGTRLTVL.

There are many counts of this clonotype. The V call is TRBV5-6, the J call TRBJ2-5, with D hard to call. Trimming removed 0 bases at V and 0 bases at J, with 9 bases between. The CDR3 has 15 amino acids. The germline CDR1 and CDR2 sequences are SGHDT and YYEEEE. The CDR3 spells CASSLGSGYQETQYF. The CDR3 nucleotides read TGTGCCAGCAGCTTGGGCTCAGGTTACCAAGAGACCCAGTACTTC.

At least ten counts were recorded for this clonotype. The chain is built from TRBV9 and TRBJ2-7; TRBD1 agrees at 10 bases. The CDR3 contains 14 residues. J was trimmed by 3 bases and V by 3 bases; bases with no gene match: 3. Per germline, CDR1 SGDLS and CDR2 YYNGEE. The chain's CDR3 is CASSETGGSYEQYF. The CDR3 nucleotides are TGTGCCAGCAGCGAGACAGGGGGCAGCTACGAGCAGTACTTC.

This clonotype has ten or more counts. The gene calls are TRBV24-1 and TRBJ2-7; possible D gene TRBD2, 6 bases. V was shortened by 9 bases and J by 7 bases, with 24 bases between the two germline ends. The germline V gene encodes CDR1 KGHDR and CDR2 SFDVKD. CDR3 length: 15 amino acids. CDR3 in amino acids: CATLPGAGTPMEQYF. The DNA for the CDR3 is TGTGCCACCCTCCCGGGTGCGGGGACCCCGATGGAGCAGTACTTC.

There are many counts of this clonotype. V usage is TRBV30 and J usage is TRBJ2-7; a weak D match, TRBD2 (6 bases). Germline loops: CDR1 GTSNPN, CDR2 SVGIG (reference sequence). The CDR3 loop spans 11 amino acids. V lost 3 bases, J lost 6 bases, and 9 bases lay in between. The CDR3 sequence: CAWSEGLEQYF. The DNA of the CDR3 is TGTGCCTGGAGCGAGGGACTCGAGCAGTACTTC.

The table lists this clonotype with many counts. The rearrangement links TRBV12-5 to TRBJ1-5; tentatively, D is TRBD1 (6 bases). V was pared by 6 bases and J by 7 bases, with 13 bases between. CDR1 and CDR2 (germline): LGHNT, FRNRAP. CDR3 size: 13 residues. The CDR3 nucleotides are TGTGCTAGTGGATCAGGGGAGAGCCAGCCCCAGCATTTT. Translation: CASGSGESQPQHF.